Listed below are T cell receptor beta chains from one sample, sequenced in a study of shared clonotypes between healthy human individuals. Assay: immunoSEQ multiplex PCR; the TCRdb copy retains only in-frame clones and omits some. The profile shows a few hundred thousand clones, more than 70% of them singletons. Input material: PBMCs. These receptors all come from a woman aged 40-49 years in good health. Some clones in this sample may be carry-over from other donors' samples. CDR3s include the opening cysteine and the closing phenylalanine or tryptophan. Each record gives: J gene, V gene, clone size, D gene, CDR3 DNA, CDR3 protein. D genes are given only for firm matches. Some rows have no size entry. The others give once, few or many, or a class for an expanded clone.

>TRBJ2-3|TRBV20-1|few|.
TGCAGTGCCCCTAGGGCAGATACGCAGTATTTT
CSAPRADTQYF
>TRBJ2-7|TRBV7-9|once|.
TGTGCCAGCAGCCCAACGTGGGACACTGCATACGAGCAGTACTTC
CASSPTWDTAYEQYF
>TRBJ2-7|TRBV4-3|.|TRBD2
TGCGCCAGCAGCCAACAAACGGGACTAGGTGCCGAGCAGTACTTC
CASSQQTGLGAEQYF
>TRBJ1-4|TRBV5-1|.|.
TGCGCCAGCAGCTTGTTAGGGGCTAATGAAAAACTGTTTTTT
CASSLLGANEKLFF
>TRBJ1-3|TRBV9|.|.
TGTGCCAGCAGCGGCCGGGAGCCTTTCAGCACCATATATTTT
CASSGREPFSTIYF
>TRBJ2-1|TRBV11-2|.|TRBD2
TGTGCCAGCAGCTTAAGTGTCCCTAGCGGGAGGGCCGGGGAGCAGTTCTTC
CASSLSVPSGRAGEQFF
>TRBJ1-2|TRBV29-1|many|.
TGCAGCGTTGATTGGGGGCTGGGCTATGGCTACACCTTC
CSVDWGLGYGYTF
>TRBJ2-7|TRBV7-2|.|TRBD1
TGTGCCAGCAGCCCTATCCTGGCAGGGGGCGTGTACGAGCAGTACTTC
CASSPILAGGVYEQYF
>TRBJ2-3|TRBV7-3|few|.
TGTGCCAGCAGCTCCCAGGGAACACTCACAGATACGCAGTATTTT
CASSSQGTLTDTQYF
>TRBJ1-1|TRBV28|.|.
TGTGCCAGCAGTAATCCCTCCAGGGGACCCACTGAAGCTTTCTTT
CASSNPSRGPTEAFF
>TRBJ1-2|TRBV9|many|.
TGTGCCAGCAGCGTAGGCACCGGTCTTAACTATGGCTACACCTTC
CASSVGTGLNYGYTF
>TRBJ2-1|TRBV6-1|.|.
TGTGCCAGCAGTGAATCAGGGTTTTTAAACAATGAGCAGTTCTTC
CASSESGFLNNEQFF
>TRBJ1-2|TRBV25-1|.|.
TGTGCCAGCAGTGAGGGACGCAACTATGGCTACACCTTC
CASSEGRNYGYTF
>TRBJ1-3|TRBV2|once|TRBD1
TGTGCCAGCAGTGAAGCTCGGGACAGGGTAATTGGAAACACCATATATTTT
CASSEARDRVIGNTIYF
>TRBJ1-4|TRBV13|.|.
TGTGCCAGCAGCCGAGGTTTGGAGGTCCGTAATGAAAAACTGTTTTTT
CASSRGLEVRNEKLFF
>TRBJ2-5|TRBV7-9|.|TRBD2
TGTGCCAGCACCCCGGGGGGTTTAGAGACCCAGTACTTC
CASTPGGLETQYF
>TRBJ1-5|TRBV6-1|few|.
TGTGCCAGCAGTGAGGGGCCGGGGGGCAATCAGCCCCAGCATTTT
CASSEGPGGNQPQHF
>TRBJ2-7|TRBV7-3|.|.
TGTGCCAGCAGCTTAGGGGGGGCGCTCAACGAGCAGTACTTC
CASSLGGALNEQYF
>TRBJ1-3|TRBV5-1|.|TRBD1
TGCGCCAGCAGCTTGGATGGGGGACAGGGAAACACCATATATTTT
CASSLDGGQGNTIYF
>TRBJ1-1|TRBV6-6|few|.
TGTGCCAGCAGCCCCCCGGGTGCAGGCCTCGGAGCTTTCTTT
CASSPPGAGLGAFF
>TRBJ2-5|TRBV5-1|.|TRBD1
TGCGCCAGCAGCTCTGGGACAGGGCATTTGGAGACCCAGTACTTC
CASSSGTGHLETQYF
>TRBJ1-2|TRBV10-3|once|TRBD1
TGTGCCATCAGTTTAGGACAGGGGTTGGGCGGCTACACCTTC
CAISLGQGLGGYTF
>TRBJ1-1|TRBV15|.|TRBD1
TGTGCCACCAGCAGCAGGGGGGCGAACACTGAAGCTTTCTTT
CATSSRGANTEAFF
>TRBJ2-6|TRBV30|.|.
TGTGCCTGGGGACACTTCTCTGGGGCCAACGTCCTGACTTTC
CAWGHFSGANVLTF
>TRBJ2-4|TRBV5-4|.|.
TGTGCCAGCAGTTTGGGTGGCTTCGCCCAAAACATTCAGTACTTC
CASSLGGFAQNIQYF
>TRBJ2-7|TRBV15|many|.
TGTGCCACCAGCAGAGACAACGCCGACGAGCAGTACTTC
CATSRDNADEQYF
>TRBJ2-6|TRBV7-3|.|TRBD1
TGTGCCAGCAGCTTATGGGGACAGGGGTCTGGGGCCAACGTCCTGACTTTC
CASSLWGQGSGANVLTF
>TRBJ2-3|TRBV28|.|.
TGTGCCAGCAGTTCACCTCTGGGGGCCACAGATACGCAGTATTTT
CASSSPLGATDTQYF
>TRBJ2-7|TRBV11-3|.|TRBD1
TGTGCCAGCAGCCCTAATCGACAGGGCAGCGAGCAGTACTTC
CASSPNRQGSEQYF
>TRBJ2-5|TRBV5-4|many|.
TGTGCCAGCAGCTTGGACGGCGGGATGGGGCAAGAGACCCAGTACTTC
CASSLDGGMGQETQYF
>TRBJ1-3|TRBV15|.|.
TGTGCCACCAGCTCGGGGGTTGGAAACACCATATATTTT
CATSSGVGNTIYF
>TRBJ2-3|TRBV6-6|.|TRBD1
TGTGCCACCACTAGACAGGGTATCACAGATACGCAGTATTTT
CATTRQGITDTQYF
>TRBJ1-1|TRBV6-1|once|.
TGTGCCAGCAGTGAAGCGCACGGGGGCGGCACTGAAGCTTTCTTT
CASSEAHGGGTEAFF
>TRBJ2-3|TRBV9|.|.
TGTGCCAGCAGCGTAGGGGGGGCAGATACGCAGTATTTT
CASSVGGADTQYF
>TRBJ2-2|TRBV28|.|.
TGTGCCAGCAGTCTAGTGAACACCGGGGAGCTGTTTTTT
CASSLVNTGELFF
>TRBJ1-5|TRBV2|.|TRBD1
TGTGCCAGCAGGGAATACAGGGGGATTAGCAATCAGCCCCAGCATTTT
CASREYRGISNQPQHF
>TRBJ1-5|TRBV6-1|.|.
TGTGCCAGCAGCCAGGGTGGTCTTCAGCCCCAGCATTTT
CASSQGGLQPQHF
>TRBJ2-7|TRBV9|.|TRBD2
TGTGCCAGCAGCGTAGATAGCGGGACCTACGAGCAGTACTTC
CASSVDSGTYEQYF
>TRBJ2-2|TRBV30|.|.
TGTGCCCGGAGCCTATTTGCCCGGGAGCTGTTTTTT
CARSLFARELFF
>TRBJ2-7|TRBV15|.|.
TGTGCCACCAGCAGAGATCCGATCGTATCCTACGAGCAGTACTTC
CATSRDPIVSYEQYF
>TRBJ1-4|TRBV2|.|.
TGTGCCAGCAGTGAATGGGGCGGACGTAATGAAAAACTGTTTTTT
CASSEWGGRNEKLFF
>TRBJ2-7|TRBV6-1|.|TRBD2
TGTGCCAGCAGTGAAATTAGCGGGAGTGACGAGCAGTACTTC
CASSEISGSDEQYF
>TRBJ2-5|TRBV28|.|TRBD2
TGTGCCAGCAGTTCACCCTCGGGACTAGCGGGACAAGAGACCCAGTACTTC
CASSSPSGLAGQETQYF
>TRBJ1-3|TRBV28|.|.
TGTGCCAGCAGCGCTCGGGATCATACTGGAAACACCATATATTTT
CASSARDHTGNTIYF
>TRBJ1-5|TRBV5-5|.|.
TGTGCCAGCAGCTTGGCCCCACGGTCCCACGAGCCCCAGCATTTT
CASSLAPRSHEPQHF
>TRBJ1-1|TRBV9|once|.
TGTGCCAGCAGCGTAGAGGGAGGGAGGACTGAAGCTTTCTTT
CASSVEGGRTEAFF
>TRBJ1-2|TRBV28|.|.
TGTGCCAGCAGTACCGGACCGTATGGCTACACCTTC
CASSTGPYGYTF
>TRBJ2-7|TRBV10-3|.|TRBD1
TGTGCCATCAGGTTACAGGGACAGAACGAGCAGTACTTC
CAIRLQGQNEQYF